One sample yielded the 2 T cell receptor beta chains listed below, sequenced in a study of blood T cell repertoires in COVID-19. TCRdb keeps only in-frame clones here, not all; method: immunoSEQ multiplex PCR. Of about 180,000 clones listed, about 90% are singletons. Sequences were obtained from PBMCs or T cells enriched from blood (not recorded which). The receptors derive from a human donor with acute COVID-19. The donor label of this sample is uncertain.

On this clone: In the same sample, other DNA sequences code for this CDR3. The chain uses TRBV12-3 or TRBV12-4 and TRBJ1-1; D ambiguous. CDR3 length equals 12 residues. V was clipped by 3 bases and J by 4 bases, with 6 bases between them. In DNA, the CDR3 is TGTGCCAGCAGTTTTTCGGGCACTGAAGCTTTCTTT. This encodes CASSFSGTEAFF.

The V and J genes are TRBV11-2 and TRBJ1-1; D possibly corresponds to TRBD1 (5 bases). The CDR3 is 13 amino acids. Germline V CDR1 and CDR2: SGHAT, FQNNGV. Deletions cut 5 bases from V and 6 bases from J, with 13 bases between. The CDR3 is CASSIQGSAEAFF. In DNA form, the CDR3 reads TGTGCCAGCAGCATTCAGGGTTCGGCTGAAGCTTTCTTT.